Here is one T cell receptor (beta chain) with its context. What it recognizes is unknown. The data originate from a study of a mutant IDH1 vaccine in newly diagnosed glioma. Overall study context: Patients underwent eight vaccinations, which took place in weeks 1, 3, 5, 7, 11, 15, 19 and 23. Treated patients had a mean age of 40.4 years and an approximately 60% male, 37.5% female split. Vaccines were begun 4-6 weeks after radiotherapy alone, or with temozolomide cycles. General study results and limits: A vaccine-induced immune response developed in roughly 93% of the patients.

Time point here: week 5, during vaccination. Vaccinated patients received 300 ug of mutant IDH1 20-mer peptide per dose, with topical imiquimod. Trimming shortened V by 3 bases and J by 2 bases, and 14 bases separated the two germline ends. This CDR3 contains 16 residues. Per germline, CDR1 SGDLS and CDR2 YYNGEE. Using immunoSEQ multiplex PCR, the repertoire was profiled, and TCRdb retains in-frame clones only, with some absent. The sample has fewer than 70,000 clones; around 90% are singletons. The origin of this receptor is a woman aged 35 to 49 with glioma. V is TRBV9 and J is TRBJ2-2; D remains ambiguous. The starting material was PBMCs, obtained from a glioma patient whose treatment included an IDH1 peptide vaccine. CDR3 bases: TGTGCCAGCAGCGCAGGTATGGGCCCTAACACCGGGGAGCTGTTTTTT. Protein product: CASSAGMGPNTGELFF.